The clone carrying this T cell receptor beta chain showed up many times. Time point specified: before trial treatment. The germline V and J ends were trimmed by 2 bases and 5 bases, with 6 bases remaining between them. This CDR3 has 13 residues. This sample was included in a study of low-dose radiotherapy and immunotherapy resistance in tumors. TRAV- and TRBV-specific primers were used for first-strand cDNA, which covered alpha and beta chains. TCRs underwent 20 PCR cycles of amplification with a constant-region primer and V-primer adapter. MiXCR, run by TCRdb on the reads, gives a single entry per CDR3 protein. The profile covers 54,000 or so distinct CDR3 sequences, with almost 25% appearing a single time and 5.7% taken by the ten largest.

This TCR was recovered from a male donor with prostate cancer. The V call is TRBV12-3 or TRBV12-4, the J call TRBJ2-2, with D tentatively TRBD2 (5 bases). The input for sequencing was PBMCs, taken before treatment. CDR3 bases: TGTGCCAGCAGTTTACCGGGGACCGGGGAGCTGTTTTTT. This codes for CASSLPGTGELFF.